A selection of T cell receptor beta chains follows, all from one sample in a study of fetal regulatory T cell absence and autoimmunity. This table comes from immunoSEQ multiplex PCR, and its TCRdb copy is limited to in-frame clones, with some not included. The sample yields approximately 46,000 clones, about 80% seen once. Sequencing input: cord blood. Receptors originate from a newborn boy with IPEX syndrome. Each CDR3 is given with its conserved first and last residue. D genes are given only for firm matches. For some rows the clone size is stated as once, few or many, or as a class when expanded; others skip it.

D gene,V gene,J gene,clone size,CDR3 protein,CDR3 DNA
TRBD1,TRBV9,TRBJ1-4,-,CASSVGTGGYEKLFF,TGTGCCAGCAGCGTAGGGACAGGGGGCTATGAAAAACTGTTTTTT
-,TRBV7-9,TRBJ2-5,-,CASSLFRLAGGFFGETQYF,-
-,TRBV5-4,TRBJ2-3,-,CASSLAEGHTDTQYF,TGTGCCAGCAGCTTGGCCGAGGGACACACAGATACGCAGTATTTT
-,TRBV5-5,TRBJ1-1,-,CASSLGFPLRPMNTEAFF,TGTGCCAGCAGCTTGGGCTTCCCTCTTCGGCCGATGAACACTGAAGCTTTCTTT
-,TRBV5-1,TRBJ1-1,-,CASFPDSLLHTEAFF,TGCGCCAGCTTCCCGGACAGCCTCCTCCACACTGAAGCTTTCTTT
TRBD2,TRBV7-6,TRBJ2-7,-,CASSLARAGGSYEQYF,TGTGCCAGCAGCTTAGCGCGGGCGGGAGGTTCCTACGAGCAGTACTTC
-,TRBV27,TRBJ1-2,-,CASSSNQGGGYTF,TGTGCCAGCAGTTCGAATCAGGGAGGTGGCTACACCTTC
TRBD1,TRBV5-1,TRBJ1-1,-,CASSLPTGGLNTEAFF,TGCGCCAGCAGCTTGCCGACAGGGGGCTTAAACACTGAAGCTTTCTTT
-,TRBV15,TRBJ2-3,-,CATSSGDTQYF,TGTGCCACCAGCTCCGGGGATACGCAGTATTTT
-,TRBV6-1,TRBJ1-6,-,CASSEQGFSYNSPLHF,TGTGCCAGCAGTGAGCAGGGTTTCTCCTATAATTCACCCCTCCACTTT
-,TRBV30,TRBJ1-4,-,CAWSVGEKLFF,TGTGCCTGGAGTGTCGGTGAAAAACTGTTTTTT
TRBD2,TRBV29-1,TRBJ2-7,-,CSVSGRAYEQYF,TGCAGCGTTAGCGGGAGGGCCTACGAGCAGTACTTC
-,TRBV7-2,TRBJ2-1,few,CASSLARSGRAGEQFF,TGTGCCAGCAGCTTAGCGCGGTCAGGGAGAGCTGGGGAGCAGTTCTTC
-,TRBV11-2,TRBJ1-2,few,CASSLFWQDGYTF,TGTGCCAGCAGCTTATTTTGGCAAGATGGCTACACCTTC
TRBD1,TRBV27,TRBJ1-1,-,CASSFVTGGSEAFF,TGTGCCAGCAGTTTCGTGACAGGGGGGTCTGAAGCTTTCTTT
TRBD1,TRBV18,TRBJ1-6,-,CASSPPGTGGNSPLHF,TGTGCCAGCTCACCGCCCGGGACAGGGGGCAATTCACCCCTCCACTTT
TRBD1,TRBV6-6,TRBJ1-1,-,CASSYGQGNTEAFF,TGTGCCAGCAGTTACGGACAGGGGAACACTGAAGCTTTCTTT
-,TRBV4-1,TRBJ1-5,-,CASSQGTLNQPQHF,TGCGCCAGCAGCCAGGGGACCCTCAATCAGCCCCAGCATTTT
TRBD1,TRBV27,TRBJ1-2,-,CASSSDRGYGYTF,TGTGCCAGCAGCTCAGACAGGGGCTATGGCTACACCTTC
TRBD2,TRBV9,TRBJ2-7,-,CASSVSGGPSYEQYF,TGTGCCAGCAGCGTTAGCGGGGGGCCTTCCTACGAGCAGTACTTC
-,TRBV10-3,TRBJ1-4,-,CAIKGGNEKLFF,TGTGCCATCAAAGGCGGTAATGAAAAACTGTTTTTT
-,TRBV10-3,TRBJ1-2,-,CAISDTERLYGYTF,TGTGCCATCAGTGATACAGAGCGCCTTTATGGCTACACCTTC
-,TRBV4-3,TRBJ2-2,-,CASSQRRGDTGELFF,TGCGCCAGCAGCCAACGCCGAGGGGACACCGGGGAGCTGTTTTTT
-,TRBV19,TRBJ2-7,-,CASSGRTLTYEQYF,TGTGCCAGTAGTGGCCGGACCCTAACCTACGAGCAGTACTTC
-,TRBV4-1,TRBJ2-1,few,CASSQEDYNEQFF,TGCGCCAGCAGCCAAGAGGACTACAATGAGCAGTTCTTC
-,TRBV6-1,TRBJ2-1,once,CASPHNEQFF,TGTGCCAGCCCCCACAATGAGCAGTTCTTC
-,TRBV6-1,TRBJ2-3,-,CASSEDGASTDTQYF,TGTGCCAGCAGTGAAGATGGGGCTAGCACAGATACGCAGTATTTT
-,TRBV4-1,TRBJ1-3,-,CASSLGEISGNTIYF,TGCGCCAGCAGCCTCGGAGAGATATCTGGAAACACCATATATTTT
-,TRBV7-9,TRBJ2-5,-,CASSRLETQYF,TGTGCCAGCAGCAGACTCGAGACCCAGTACTTC
-,TRBV6-6,TRBJ1-1,-,CASSYLFLGTEAFF,TGTGCCAGCAGTTACCTGTTTCTGGGCACTGAAGCTTTCTTT
-,TRBV19,TRBJ1-5,-,CASSGRINQPQHF,TGTGCCAGCTCCGGGCGGATCAATCAGCCCCAGCATTTT
-,TRBV6-5,TRBJ1-5,-,CASRSTGGARQPQHF,TGTGCCAGCAGGTCCACTGGGGGGGCGCGGCAGCCCCAGCATTTT
-,TRBV30,TRBJ2-1,-,CAWSWEYNEQFF,TGTGCCTGGAGTTGGGAGTACAATGAGCAGTTCTTC
-,TRBV27,TRBJ2-7,few,CASSLGQTYEQYF,TGTGCCAGCAGTTTGGGACAAACCTACGAGCAGTACTTC
-,TRBV7-2,TRBJ2-7,once,CASSPVWGSYEQYF,TGTGCCAGCAGCCCCGTGTGGGGGTCCTACGAGCAGTACTTC
-,TRBV9,TRBJ2-7,-,CASSVGIGSSYEQYF,TGTGCCAGCAGCGTAGGTATAGGCAGCTCCTACGAGCAGTACTTC
-,TRBV7-2,TRBJ1-2,-,CASSLTSDGYTF,TGTGCCAGCAGCTTGACGTCTGATGGCTACACCTTC
-,TRBV12-5,TRBJ2-7,few,CASGGGTEYEQYF,TGTGCTAGTGGCGGCGGGACAGAATACGAGCAGTACTTC
TRBD1,TRBV18,TRBJ2-7,-,CASSKGDRAYEQYF,TGTGCCAGCTCCAAGGGAGACAGGGCCTACGAGCAGTACTTC
TRBD1,TRBV4-1,TRBJ1-6,once,CASSQRDRSYNSPLHF,TGCGCCAGCAGCCAACGGGACAGGAGCTATAATTCACCCCTCCACTTT
-,TRBV19,TRBJ1-6,-,CASSGGVGALDSPLHF,TGTGCCAGTAGTGGGGGGGTGGGTGCCCTGGATTCACCCCTCCACTTT
-,TRBV5-1,TRBJ2-1,-,CASSLGGHNEQFF,TGCGCCAGCAGCTTGGGGGGTCACAATGAGCAGTTCTTC
TRBD2,TRBV5-1,TRBJ2-1,-,CASSWTSGGAYEQFF,TGCGCCAGCAGCTGGACTAGCGGGGGGGCCTATGAGCAGTTCTTC
TRBD1,TRBV6-1,TRBJ2-2,-,CASNPTGSTGELFF,TGTGCCAGCAATCCGACAGGGAGCACCGGGGAGCTGTTTTTT
TRBD1,TRBV5-4,TRBJ2-7,-,CASRTGGSYEQYF,TGTGCCAGCAGGACAGGGGGCTCCTACGAGCAGTACTTC
-,TRBV5-4,TRBJ2-7,-,CASSTRTKTYEQYF,TGTGCCAGCAGCACCCGGACCAAAACCTACGAGCAGTACTTC
TRBD2,TRBV11-3,TRBJ2-5,-,CASSSPTSAETQYF,TGTGCCAGCAGCTCCCCGACTAGCGCCGAGACCCAGTACTTC
TRBD1,TRBV19,TRBJ2-7,-,CASSPSGQGAYEQYF,TGTGCCAGTAGTCCCTCGGGACAGGGGGCCTACGAGCAGTACTTC
TRBD2,TRBV7-2,TRBJ2-3,-,CASSSSGGSTDTQYF,TGTGCCAGCAGCTCGAGCGGGGGGAGCACAGATACGCAGTATTTT
-,TRBV23-1,TRBJ1-1,-,CASSQQGQNTEAFF,TGCGCCAGCAGTCAACAAGGACAGAACACTGAAGCTTTCTTT
TRBD2,TRBV6-1,TRBJ2-1,-,CASSATLTSSGRHNEQFF,TGTGCCAGCAGTGCCACACTAACTTCTAGCGGGAGGCACAATGAGCAGTTCTTC